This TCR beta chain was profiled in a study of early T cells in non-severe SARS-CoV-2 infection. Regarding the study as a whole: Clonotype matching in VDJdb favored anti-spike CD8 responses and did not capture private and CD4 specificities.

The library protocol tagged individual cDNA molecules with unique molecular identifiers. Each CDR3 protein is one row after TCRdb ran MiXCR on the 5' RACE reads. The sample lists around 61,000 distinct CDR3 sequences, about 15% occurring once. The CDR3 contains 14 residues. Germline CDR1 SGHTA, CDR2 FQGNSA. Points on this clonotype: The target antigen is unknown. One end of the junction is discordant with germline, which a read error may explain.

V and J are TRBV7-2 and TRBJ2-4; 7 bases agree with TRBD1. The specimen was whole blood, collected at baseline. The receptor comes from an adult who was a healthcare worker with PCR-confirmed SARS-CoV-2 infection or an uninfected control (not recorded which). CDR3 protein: CASSSKTGLGIRYF. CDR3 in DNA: TGTGCCAGCAGCTCAAAGACAGGGTTAGGCATTCGGTACTTC. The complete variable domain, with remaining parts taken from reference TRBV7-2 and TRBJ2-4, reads GAGVSQSPSNKVTEKGKDVELRCDPISGHTALYWYRQSLGQGLEFLIYFQGNSAPDKSGLPSDRFSAERTGGSVSTLTIQRTQQEDSAVYLCASSSKTGLGIRYFGAGTRLSVL.